The source of this TCR beta chain is a study of cytomegalovirus exposure and HLA in healthy donors (dated 2017 in TCRdb). Notes on the research overall: According to an earlier analysis of a few hundred of the donors, about 179 million T cells yielded 95 million to 140 million unique TCR beta sequences and more than 250 Gb of sequence data. Roughly 300 gigabases of sequencing data and some 85 million unique TCR sequences were included in an early release covering about 600 HLA-typed donors. Of the roughly 400 genotyped donors, 75% to 85% were placed in the genetic ancestry cluster associated with self-reported Caucasian donors. The study was designed to test whether signatures of past pathogen exposure could be identified by cataloging public T cell receptors. Using immunosequencing, the study profiled T cell repertoires from around 680 subjects and related those repertoires to cytomegalovirus serostatus. A separate validation cohort of roughly 130 different subjects was used in addition to the 666-subject first cohort. To predict cytomegalovirus infection status, the study combined high-throughput TCR immunosequencing, statistical association of individual TCRs with disease status, and machine learning. A later analysis re-examined previously published TCR beta repertoires from just over 650 donors and added high-resolution HLA genotyping to investigate patterns of TCR occurrence. Rather than drawing on any new phenotypic data, the later analysis identified candidate immune exposures from TCR beta sequences and the way those sequences occurred across donors. An earlier analysis of some 500 of the donors used high-throughput TCR beta sequencing to judge whether each TCR beta V gene segment behaved as functional or pseudogenic. Donor age, sex, ethnicity and CMV serostatus were compiled together with the repertoire data. A later genetic analysis used genome-wide SNP genotypes for about 55% of the 666 donors, treating that subset as a discovery cohort. Every discovery cohort repertoire had been produced on one sequencing platform. Class I and class II HLA loci were covered by the typing at four-digit resolution. The number of typed donors differed by locus: about 629-630 for A, B, C, DRB1 and DQB1; approximately 520 for DQA1; approximately 610 for DPA1; and 400 to 480 for DPB1. Four to six DR-DQ haplotypes were handled as single units for association and clustering, since linkage in the cohort was strong. Across some 400 genotyped donors of the cohort, an average of approximately 220,000 unique TCR beta nucleotide sequences per donor were sequenced, and roughly 17% of those sequences were non-productive. What the work shows at the level of the full study, not this receptor alone: In a later analysis, the rate of TCR association differed among HLA loci, with DRB1 alleles having the most associated TCRs and HLA-C alleles having the fewest. Some IMGT-functional V segments, including TRBV6-2 and TRBV6-3, could not be distinguished by the 87-base-pair reads and were therefore excluded. The only immune exposure information available for the cohort was CMV serostatus. Across donors, most TCR sequences were observed very rarely, whereas some public TCRs were present in many individuals. Assigning TCR associations to individual alleles was difficult when HLA alleles, especially DR and DQ, strongly co-occurred. Correlated functional status among segregating V segments might reflect linkage disequilibrium, but an unknown experimental factor could not be ruled out. In this cohort, only TCR beta chains were sequenced, and detectable features were limited by the absence of alpha or paired-chain data. A later analysis found that HLA-associated TCR beta chains were more clonally expanded and had lower generation probabilities than equally common non-associated chains. In vitro tests confirmed that a few of the cytomegalovirus-associated TCR beta chains recognize cytomegalovirus antigens. The study listed approximately 160 TCR beta chains as associated with cytomegalovirus. Most CMV-associated TCR beta chains appeared to be HLA-restricted in a later analysis, and the HLA associations seemed to be driven largely by CMV exposure. Sequencing depth was assumed to be roughly uniform across donors in the presence/absence analyses, though that assumption may not hold. In a later analysis, several top co-occurrence clusters were reported to appear linked to parvovirus B19, influenza, CMV and Epstein-Barr virus. In a later analysis, 16,951 TCR beta sequences were associated with specific HLA alleles at a false discovery rate of 0.05. A further reported finding was that TCR beta sequences accurately predicted the HLA-A and HLA-B alleles for most subjects in the first cohort. The authors suggested that the approach could potentially be generalized to other disease states and immunological phenotypes. V-gene and J-gene trimming of TCR beta chains was associated with a missense DCLRE1C variant in a later genetic analysis, and the association was replicated in an independent cohort. Because HLA typing was unavailable for some donors at each locus, only the typed subset was used in association tests. A cluster of highly shared sequence variants was judged likely to be a technical artifact of the sequencing pipeline. In both the original and validation cohorts, the classifier was reported to diagnose cytomegalovirus status with high specificity and sensitivity. According to a later genetic analysis, donors in an Asian-associated ancestry cluster had fewer N-insertions in productive TCRs than the approximately 670-donor mean. In an earlier analysis of under 600 of the donors, most TCR beta V segments were observed in productive rearrangements about 87% or about 30% of the time, broadly matching IMGT annotations. Because counts were too low, 15 to 20 rarely observed V segments, including chromosome 9 orphons, were left out of the earlier analysis of some 600 of the donors.

Library generation was performed with the immunoSEQ multiplex PCR assay. For the multiplex PCR, a mixture combining 60 forward primers for TCR Vbeta segments and 13 reverse primers for TCR Jbeta segments was used. The CDR3 region of rearranged TCR beta genes was amplified from genomic DNA with a multiplex PCR assay. On the Illumina HiSeq System, the amplified TCR beta libraries were sequenced as 87-base-pair reads. Turning to the authors' computational methods: Across the 600 to 700 repertoires, a later analysis counted some 81 million unique TCR beta chains, roughly 11 million of which were shared by at least two donors. Raw reads were error-corrected and collapsed into unique sequences by a nearest-neighbor algorithm in which closely related sequences were merged to remove PCR and sequencing errors. V, D and J gene segments were assigned by aligning CDR3 sequences to IMGT reference sequences. For a sequence to be retained, at least a six-nucleotide match to both a V gene segment and a J gene segment was required. A rearrangement counted as productive if the CDR3 had no stop codons and remained in frame with V and J, and every other rearrangement counted as non-productive. Following IMGT convention, CDR3 was defined as the stretch from the second conserved V-encoded cysteine up to the conserved J-encoded phenylalanine. Sequences without an unambiguous match to a single V gene segment were excluded from the earlier analysis of approximately 600 of the donors. An earlier analysis of approximately 590 of the donors classified V segments as functional when productive rearrangements were above 56.7% and as segregating when the standard deviation between donors was above 5%. A statistical classification framework was developed to diagnose cytomegalovirus status using the catalog of TCR beta chain sequences. A later analysis assigned V and J genes by comparing TCR nucleotide sequences with IMGT/GENE-DB human TR gene sequences. Using the TCRdist pipeline, a later analysis assigned CDR3 sequences along with most-parsimonious VDJ recombination scenarios. In a later analysis, each TCR beta chain was defined by its CDR3 amino acid sequence together with its V-gene family, and reads lacking a unique V-gene family were excluded. In a later analysis, 500 to 650 highly shared, low-generation-probability nucleotide sequences were removed to address suspected cross-contamination and a sequencing artifact. In a later analysis, a clonal expansion index was calculated for each public chain from normalized within-repertoire ranks of inferred template counts. Generation probabilities in a later analysis came from a VDJ recombination model fitted to out-of-frame rearrangements, and those results were checked against IGoR. In a later analysis, TCR-TCR, TCR-HLA and TCR-CMV co-occurrence was scored with hypergeometric tests, and a repertoire-size bias correction was applied to TCR pairs. In a later analysis, false discovery rates were estimated by permuting HLA or CMV assignments 20 times. In a later analysis, co-occurring TCRs were grouped using DBSCAN, with TCRdist sequence similarity added in when clustering inside HLA-allele-positive subsets. Repertoires with fewer than 30,000 or more than 120,000 public chains were left out of co-occurrence clustering, as were about 5 repertoires with anomalous nucleotide sharing. The source is immuneACCESS, and TCRdb retained only in-frame sequences with V and J called. Part of the clones is not carried over; for the studies checked, unresolved V genes explain less than half of this, and the remainder is unexplained. V, J and clone size are those of that table, while D and trimming were read from the DNA. This sample has 120,000 or so clones in its table, and about four fifths of those were observed once. The top ten hold roughly 1.5% of the sample.

The cohort was made up of around 720 healthy bone marrow donors. All cohort members were sampled while nominally healthy, although unrecorded immune exposures were likely present. The donor was CMV seronegative and was included in the group of 352 seronegative cohort members. A peripheral blood sample was provided by each donor, and peripheral blood mononuclear cells were used for TCR beta sequencing. The Qiagen DNeasy Blood Extraction Kit was used to extract genomic DNA from the blood cell samples. As for this clone: What this receptor recognizes is not known. Base-call qualities are not available, and no considerably larger clone is one nucleotide away.

The germline V gene encodes CDR1 SGHNT and CDR2 YENEEA. V is clipped by 5 bases and J by 4 bases, and the sequence between their germline boundaries is 11 bases long. From cysteine to phenylalanine, the CDR3 is 13 amino acids long. Left in the record is the CDR3 DNA by itself, 39 bases read in frame from the first base. Sequencing used PBMCs. The chain is assembled from TRBV11-3 and TRBJ1-2, with TRBD1 perhaps the D gene, on 6 matching bases. The origin of this receptor is a woman between 18 and 29 years old in good health and CMV-seronegative. The CDR3 loop reads CASSRQDGYGYTF. The DNA sequence follows: TGTGCCAGCAGCCGACAGGACGGCTATGGCTACACCTTC.